This T cell receptor beta chain was obtained from a study of blood T cell repertoires in COVID-19. Which cohort a participant joined came from the clinical history participants gave. In the original analysis: Amplifying reference gene primers gave estimates of nucleated cell counts. TCRdb keeps only in-frame clones here, not all; method: immunoSEQ multiplex PCR. Clone size and V and J calls were adopted from that table, with D and trimming inferred from the DNA. Of approximately 100,000 clones in the sample, around 85% were seen once. CDR3 length: 14 amino acids. Germline assignment: CDR1 SGHAT and CDR2 FQNNGV. Trimming at V came to 5 bases and at J to 6 bases, leaving 8 bases not matched to a gene.

What was sequenced was PBMCs or T cells enriched from blood (not recorded which). This chain connects TRBV11-2 to TRBJ2-5, with 8 nucleotides matching TRBD2. The origin of this receptor is a woman aged 45-65 years who had recovered from COVID-19. CDR3 region: CASSQPGLGKTQYF. In nucleotides, the CDR3 is TGTGCCAGCAGCCAACCGGGACTAGGCAAGACCCAGTACTTC.